Below are 10 T cell receptor beta chains sequenced from a single sample in a study of cytomegalovirus exposure and HLA in healthy donors. Amplification used 60 Vbeta primers and 13 Jbeta primers. Sequencing used immunoSEQ multiplex PCR; TCRdb keeps in-frame clones, though not all of them. The profile shows about 130,000 clones, 65% to 90% of them singletons. What was sequenced was PBMCs. The receptors shown here come from a man in his late teens or twenties in good health and CMV-seronegative.

The genes are TRBV29-1 and TRBJ1-2; 8 nucleotides align to TRBD1. V shed 4 bases and J 6 bases; nucleotides not matched to a gene: 13. Germline V gene data show CDR1 as SQVTM and CDR2 as ANQGSEA. The CDR3 sequence is 15 residues long. For the CDR3, the DNA is TGCAGCGTTGGGGGGGGTGACAGGGGCGCCAATGGCTACACCTTC. Protein sequence: CSVGGGDRGANGYTF.

The V gene is TRBV5-1, the J gene TRBJ2-6; D perhaps matches TRBD1 (5 bases). V was shortened by 0 bases and J by 0 bases, with 10 bases between the two germline ends. The germline V gene encodes CDR1 SGHRS and CDR2 YFSETQ. CDR3 length: 17 residues. The CDR3 loop reads CASSLGQPSSGANVLTF. DNA for the CDR3: TGCGCCAGCAGCTTGGGACAGCCCAGCTCTGGGGCCAACGTCCTGACTTTC.

The chain recombines TRBV30 with TRBJ1-5; a possible D gene is TRBD1 (6 bases). V was clipped by 0 bases and J by 5 bases, with 11 bases between them. The CDR3 is 14 residues long. From germline, CDR1 is GTSNPN and CDR2 SVGIG (reference sequence). CDR3 sequence reads: CAWSVGAWDQPQHF. The DNA for the CDR3 is TGTGCCTGGAGTGTGGGGGCATGGGATCAGCCCCAGCATTTT.

The chain combines TRBV14 with TRBJ2-1; 8 positions match TRBD1. The J segment lost 5 bases and the V segment lost 3 bases, leaving 6 bases of the junction unmatched. The CDR3 sequence is 15 residues long. Germline-derived CDR1 and CDR2 are SGHDN and FVKESK. CDR3 nucleotide sequence: TGTGCCAGCAGCCAGGACAGGGTTGGGAACAATGAGCAGTTCTTC. Translating gives CASSQDRVGNNEQFF.

The J gene is TRBJ2-3, the V gene TRBV19; D is uncertain. Germline CDR1 is LNHDA and CDR2 is SQIVND (reference sequence). The CDR3 extends over 14 amino acids. Trimming left V 3 bases short and J 3 bases short, with 10 bases between. The CDR3 loop reads CASSIGLATDTQYF. In DNA form, the CDR3 reads TGTGCCAGTAGTATCGGGTTAGCAACAGATACGCAGTATTTT.

Only one count was recorded for this clone. The chain uses TRBV13 and TRBJ2-1; 10 bases are a match to TRBD1. The length of the CDR3 is 15 residues. V gave up 7 bases and J gave up 3 bases; unmatched junction bases: 6. Germline lookup yields CDR1 PRHDT and CDR2 FYEKMQ (reference sequence). CDR3 sequence reads: CASKRQGANYNEQFF. The DNA for the CDR3 is TGTGCCAGCAAGCGACAGGGGGCGAACTACAATGAGCAGTTCTTC.

V gene TRBV7-9 combines with J gene TRBJ2-7; D gene unclear. CDR1 SEHNR and CDR2 FQNEAQ come from the germline V gene (reference sequence). CDR3 length: 19 amino acids. Trimming took off 2 bases at V and 0 bases at J, with 23 bases between the two ends. The CDR3 sequence is CASSLPTEIYDPTSYEQYF. DNA of the CDR3: TGTGCCAGCAGCTTACCGACGGAGATCTACGATCCAACCTCCTACGAGCAGTACTTC.

The CDR3 DNA reads TGTGCCAGCAGCTTGTCCACAGGGTTAAACTATGGCTACACCTTC. Translated: CASSLSTGLNYGYTF. V and J are TRBV5-6 and TRBJ1-2, with D possibly being TRBD1 (6 bases). Looked up from germline, CDR1 is SGHDT and CDR2 is YYEEEE. Trimming left V 1 base short and J 2 bases short, with 12 bases between. CDR3 length equals 15 residues.

The chain is built from TRBV2 and TRBJ2-7; a weak D match, TRBD1 (7 bases). Germline CDR1 is SNHLY and CDR2 is FYNNEI. The CDR3 covers 15 residues. V was shortened by 4 bases and J by 7 bases, with 20 bases between the two germline ends. The CDR3 sequence is CASSVEQGGAGEQYF. In DNA form, the CDR3 reads TGTGCCAGCAGTGTAGAACAAGGGGGCGCGGGAGAGCAGTACTTC.

This clone turned up a few times. The chain joins TRBV2 to TRBJ1-5; D not certain. CDR3 length equals 12 residues. Deletions cut 6 bases from V and 5 bases from J, with 8 bases between. Germline CDR1 is SNHLY and CDR2 is FYNNEI. CDR3 nucleotides: TGTGCCAGCAGGACTTCCGATCAGCCCCAGCATTTT. Protein sequence: CASRTSDQPQHF.